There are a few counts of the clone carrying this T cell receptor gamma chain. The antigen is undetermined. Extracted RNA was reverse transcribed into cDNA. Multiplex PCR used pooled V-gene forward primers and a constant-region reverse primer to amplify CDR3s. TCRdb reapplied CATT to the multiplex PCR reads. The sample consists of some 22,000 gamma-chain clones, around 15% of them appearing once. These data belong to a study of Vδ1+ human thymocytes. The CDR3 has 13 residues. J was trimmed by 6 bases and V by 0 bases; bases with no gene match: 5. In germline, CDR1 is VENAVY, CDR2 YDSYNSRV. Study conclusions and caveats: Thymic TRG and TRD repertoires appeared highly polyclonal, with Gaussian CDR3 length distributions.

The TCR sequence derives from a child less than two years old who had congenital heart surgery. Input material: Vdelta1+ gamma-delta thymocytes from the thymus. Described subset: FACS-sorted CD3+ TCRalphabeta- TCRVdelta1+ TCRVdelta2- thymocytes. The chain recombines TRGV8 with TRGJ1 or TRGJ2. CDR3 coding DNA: TGTGCCACCTGGGATAGGCATTGTTATAAGAAACTCTTT. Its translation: CATWDRHCYKKLF.